This T cell receptor beta chain was sequenced for a study of human T cells and chemical hapten exposure. Study background: Small pooled library volume differences mainly caused per-sample TCR yield variation.

A few counts support this clonotype. Its cognate antigen is unknown. Time point described: patch test 3, about 24 weeks after DPC sensitization. The treatment was: therapeutic diphenylcyclopropenone sensitization with weekly scalp DPC. At patch-test visits, sampling came before the patch test. The CDR3 runs 15 residues. Germline V lookup: CDR1 KGHSH, CDR2 LQKENI. V trimming: 2 bases; J trimming: 6 bases; junction bases outside the gene matches: 4. Study-level points and caveats: Once DPC sensitization occurred, TCRs above 1 in 1000 frequency showed no change. Positively correlated with patch test score were the counts of PT1 expanded TCRs.

TCRdb processed the RACE reads anew with MiXCR; each CDR3 protein has one entry. Of some 89,000 distinct CDR3 sequences listed, 27% are singletons. The sequencing here drew on whole blood, taken in connection with sensitization to the hapten diphenylcyclopropenone (DPC). The J gene is TRBJ2-1, the V gene TRBV18, with 10 bases fitting TRBD2. This clonotype was sampled from a man between 35 and 55 years old with alopecia areata. Some clones in this sample may be carry-over from other donors' samples. The CDR3 region is CASSPRSGGGNEQFF. The CDR3 DNA sequence: TGTGCCAGCTCACCAAGAAGCGGGGGGGGCAATGAGCAGTTCTTC.